The sequence of this TCR beta chain was determined in a study of cytomegalovirus exposure and HLA in healthy donors. Across the study: An analysis done earlier identified around 100 million unique TCR beta sequences from about 179 million T cells.

The V gene's germline CDR1 is MDHEN and CDR2 SYDVKM. V lost 5 bases and J 0 bases, leaving 5 bases between the germline ends. The CDR3 covers 13 residues. The PCR made use of 60 Vbeta and 13 Jbeta primers. TCRdb's copy holds only in-frame clones and misses some; the assay was immunoSEQ multiplex PCR. The sample consists of 150,000 to 180,000 clones, more than 75% of them appearing once. The source is a man aged 30 to 45 in good health and CMV-seropositive. V usage is TRBV28 and J usage is TRBJ1-5; the D is unclear. The sample was PBMCs. CDR3 sequence: CASSLNSNQPQHF. Written as DNA, the CDR3 is TGTGCCAGCAGTCTTAATAGCAATCAGCCCCAGCATTTT.